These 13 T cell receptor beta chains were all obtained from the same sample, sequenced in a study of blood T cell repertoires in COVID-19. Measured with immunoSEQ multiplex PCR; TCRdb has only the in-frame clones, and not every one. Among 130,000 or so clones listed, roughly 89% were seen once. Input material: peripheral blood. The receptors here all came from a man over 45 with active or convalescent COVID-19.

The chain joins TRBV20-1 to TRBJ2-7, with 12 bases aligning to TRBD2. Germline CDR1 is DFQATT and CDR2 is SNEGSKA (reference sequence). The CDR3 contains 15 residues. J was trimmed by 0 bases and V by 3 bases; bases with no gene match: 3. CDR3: CSASKLAGGSYEQYF. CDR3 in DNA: TGCAGTGCTAGTAAACTAGCGGGGGGCTCCTACGAGCAGTACTTC.

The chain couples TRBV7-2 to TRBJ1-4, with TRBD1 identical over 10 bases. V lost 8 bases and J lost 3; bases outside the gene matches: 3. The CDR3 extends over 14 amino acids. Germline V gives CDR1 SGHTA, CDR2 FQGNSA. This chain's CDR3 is CASGQGGSNEKLFF. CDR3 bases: TGTGCCAGCGGACAGGGGGGATCTAATGAAAAACTGTTTTTT.

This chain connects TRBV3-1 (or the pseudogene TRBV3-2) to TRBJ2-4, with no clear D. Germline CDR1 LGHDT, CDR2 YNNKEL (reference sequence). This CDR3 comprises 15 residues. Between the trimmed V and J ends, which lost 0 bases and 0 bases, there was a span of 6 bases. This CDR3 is CASSQEALAKNIQYF. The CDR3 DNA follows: TGTGCCAGCAGCCAAGAAGCGTTAGCCAAAAACATTCAGTACTTC.

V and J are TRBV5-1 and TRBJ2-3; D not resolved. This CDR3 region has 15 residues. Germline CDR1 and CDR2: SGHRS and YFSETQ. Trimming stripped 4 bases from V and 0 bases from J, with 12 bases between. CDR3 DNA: TGCGCCAGCAGCCCCGAAGGAGCTAGCACAGATACGCAGTATTTT. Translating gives CASSPEGASTDTQYF. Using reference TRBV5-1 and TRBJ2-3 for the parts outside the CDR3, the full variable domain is KAGVTQTPRYLIKTRGQQVTLSCSPISGHRSVSWYQQTPGQGLQFLFEYFSETQRNKGNFPGRFSGRQFSNSRSEMNVSTLELGDSALYLCASSPEGASTDTQYFGPGTRLTVL.

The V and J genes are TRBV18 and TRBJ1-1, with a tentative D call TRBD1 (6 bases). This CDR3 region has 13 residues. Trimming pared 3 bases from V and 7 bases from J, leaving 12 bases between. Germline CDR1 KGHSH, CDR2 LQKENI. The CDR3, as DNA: TGTGCCAGCTCACCCCAGGGGCTGGATGAAGCTTTCTTT. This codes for CASSPQGLDEAFF.

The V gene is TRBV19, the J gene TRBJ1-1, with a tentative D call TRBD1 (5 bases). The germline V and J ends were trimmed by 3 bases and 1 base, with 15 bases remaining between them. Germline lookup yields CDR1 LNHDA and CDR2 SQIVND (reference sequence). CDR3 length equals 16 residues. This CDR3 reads CASSIKFGGWNTEAFF. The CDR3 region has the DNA TGTGCCAGTAGTATTAAATTTGGGGGGTGGAACACTGAAGCTTTCTTT.

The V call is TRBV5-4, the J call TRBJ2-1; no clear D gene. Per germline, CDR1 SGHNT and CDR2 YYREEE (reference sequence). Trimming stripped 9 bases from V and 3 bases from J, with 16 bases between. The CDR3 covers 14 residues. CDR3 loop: CATNVVGDYNEQFF. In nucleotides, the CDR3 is TGTGCCACCAATGTAGTCGGAGACTACAATGAGCAGTTCTTC.

Here the CDR3 DNA reads TGTGCCAGCAGCCGGGGACTAGCGGAGGGGCTTATCTACGAGCAGTACTTC. Translated, it gives CASSRGLAEGLIYEQYF. The chain couples TRBV5-4 to TRBJ2-7; TRBD2 matches at 11 bases. The V and J ends lost 4 bases and 3 bases, in that order; junction bases with no gene match: 12. The CDR3 covers 17 residues. Germline CDR1 reads SGHNT; CDR2 reads YYREEE (reference sequence).

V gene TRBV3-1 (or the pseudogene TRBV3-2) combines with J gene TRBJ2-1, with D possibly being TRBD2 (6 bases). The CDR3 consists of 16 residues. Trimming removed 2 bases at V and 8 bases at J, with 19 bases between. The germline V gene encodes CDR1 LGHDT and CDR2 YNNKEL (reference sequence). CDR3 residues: CASSQSVRSGSDEQFF. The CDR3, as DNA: TGTGCCAGCAGCCAAAGCGTGAGGAGCGGGTCGGATGAGCAGTTCTTC.

In DNA form, the CDR3 reads TGTGCCAGCAGCCAAGTTCTAGCGGTGAACACCGGGGAGCTGTTTTTT. Translation gives CASSQVLAVNTGELFF. The rearrangement joins TRBV14 to TRBJ2-2; 7 bases align to TRBD2. V lost 1 base and J lost 1; bases outside the gene matches: 3. The CDR3 sequence is 16 residues long. The germline CDR1 and CDR2 sequences are SGHDN and FVKESK.

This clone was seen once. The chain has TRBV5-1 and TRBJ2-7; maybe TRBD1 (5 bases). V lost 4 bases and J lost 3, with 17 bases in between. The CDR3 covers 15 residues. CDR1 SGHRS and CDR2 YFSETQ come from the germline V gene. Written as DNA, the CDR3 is TGCGCCAGCAGCCCCGGGTTAGTAGGGGTCTACGAGCAGTACTTC. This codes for CASSPGLVGVYEQYF. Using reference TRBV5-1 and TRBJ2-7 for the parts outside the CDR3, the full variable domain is KAGVTQTPRYLIKTRGQQVTLSCSPISGHRSVSWYQQTPGQGLQFLFEYFSETQRNKGNFPGRFSGRQFSNSRSEMNVSTLELGDSALYLCASSPGLVGVYEQYFGPGTRLTVT.

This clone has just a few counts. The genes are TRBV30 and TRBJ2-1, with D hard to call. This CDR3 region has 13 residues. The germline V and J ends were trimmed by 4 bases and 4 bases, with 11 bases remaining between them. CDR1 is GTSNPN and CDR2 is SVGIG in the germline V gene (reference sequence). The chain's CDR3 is CAWKADQYNEQFF. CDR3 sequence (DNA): TGTGCCTGGAAGGCGGATCAGTACAATGAGCAGTTCTTC.

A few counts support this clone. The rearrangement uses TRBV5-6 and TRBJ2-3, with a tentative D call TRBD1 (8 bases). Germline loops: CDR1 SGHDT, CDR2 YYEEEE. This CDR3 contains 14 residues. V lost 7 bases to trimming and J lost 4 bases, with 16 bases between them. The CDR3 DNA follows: TGTGCCAGCGCACAGGGGGGGGGAGCAGATACGCAGTATTTT. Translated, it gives CASAQGGGADTQYF.